This paragraph covers one T cell receptor beta chain sequence. The data originate from a study of Ad26.COV2.S vaccination and SARS-CoV-2 variants. Treatment defined: around 19 received Ad26.COV2.S at low or high dose, single or two shots; about five received placebo; per-sample allocation not given. On day 63 after the first injection, vaccine and placebo recipients gave samples. The junction had 5 bases not matched to a gene; V was cut back by 5 bases and J by 5 bases. The germline V gene encodes CDR1 LNHDA and CDR2 SQIVND (reference sequence). This CDR3 has 14 amino acids. Sequenced by immunoSEQ multiplex PCR; TCRdb stores in-frame clones only, minus some. Of hundreds of thousands of clones detected, around 89% appear once; the ten largest clones hold around 4.5%.

The sequence was obtained from a person between 18 and 65 years old who received the Ad26.COV2.S COVID-19 vaccine or a placebo. This chain connects TRBV19 to TRBJ2-7; 11 bases are a match to TRBD2. The material sequenced was peripheral blood, taken in a trial of Ad26.COV2.S vaccine versus placebo. The CDR3, as DNA: TGTGCCAGTAGTCTAGCGGGAGGAAAGAACGAGCAGTACTTC. This translates into CASSLAGGKNEQYF.